This T cell receptor (beta chain) was retrieved from a study of CD8 T cells in Susac syndrome. The study sequenced TCR beta in blood CD8+ and CD4+ T cells. Study results and caveats: As the study acknowledged, the number of individuals in its TCR sequencing and HLA analysis was relatively small.

A remark on this clonotype: Its matching antigen is unknown.

The CDR3 sequence is 15 residues long. V lost 0 bases to trimming and J lost 5 bases, with 11 bases between them. The authors reverse transcribed roughly 0.5 to 1 ug RNA with random hexamers. One entry per CDR3 protein, called by TCRdb with MiXCR from the immunoSEQ multiplex PCR reads. The sample holds 150,000 to 200,000 distinct CDR3 sequences, just under 95% seen once. This rearrangement joins TRBV23-1 to TRBJ1-5; D remains ambiguous. TRBV23-1 belongs to the ORF category, with a function that is uncertain. The sequenced sample was CD4+ T cells from PBMCs. The sequence derives from a human donor with Susac syndrome. CDR3 sequence reads: CASSQSSGVDQPQHF. The CDR3 DNA sequence: TGCGCCAGCAGTCAATCGAGCGGGGTGGATCAGCCCCAGCATTTT.